The sequence of this T cell receptor beta chain was determined in a study of blood T cells in healthy people across ages. Study findings and constraints: Diversity was higher, and naive CD4+ cells more numerous, in long-lived donors than in aged donors.

The V end was cut by 7 bases, the J end by 6 bases, with 15 bases between. The CDR3 is 13 amino acids. The germline gives CDR1 MNHEY, CDR2 SVGEGT. Comment on this clonotype: Its specificity is unknown.

With a J-beta primer mix and a sample-barcoded 5' primer, a second PCR ran roughly 6 to 11 cycles. Tagging of each cDNA molecule was performed by a template-switch adaptor with 12 random nucleotides. Each CDR3 protein is one row after TCRdb ran MiXCR on the 5' RACE reads. The sample includes about 590,000 distinct CDR3 sequences, less than 35% of them seen just once. The receptor was isolated from a woman aged 80 or over in good health. This chain uses TRBV6-2 or TRBV6-3 with TRBJ1-1; D is unclear. The material sequenced was blood. The DNA for the CDR3 is TGTGCCAGCACCCTAATTCTTAGGGCTGAAGCTTTCTTT. Its protein is CASTLILRAEAFF.